The rows below give T cell receptor beta chains drawn from one sample of a study of STAT5B mutations in CD4+ large granular lymphocyte leukemia. Assay: immunoSEQ multiplex PCR; the TCRdb copy retains only in-frame clones and omits some. The data hold about 40,000 clones, with 75% to 85% observed a single time. The sample was CD4+ T cells from blood buffy coats. Source of these receptors: a human donor in good health. Each CDR3 is given with its conserved first and last residue.

>TRBV28
CASLGGANVLTF
>TRBV30
CAWSVRPASYGYTF
>TRBV9
CASSGRLAGKADTQYF
>TRBV6-1
CASSEARGEAITRIQYF
>TRBV30
CAWRKQPNTGELFF
>TRBV19
CASSIGLADFYNEQFF
>TRBV25-1
CASSELGGSRTGYTF
>TRBV7-9
CASSQDRTYEQYF
>TRBV2
CASRAGGYEQYF
>TRBV7-2
CASSTRGGYRETGNTIYF
>TRBV7-2
CASGKGTSENIQYF
>TRBV19
CASSKGGSLAYGQYF
>TRBV5-4
CASSLGMVSVSYNEQFF
>TRBV28
CASSGVQTYNEQFF
>TRBV5-1
CASSLDGGSYNEQFF
>TRBV14
CASSQDLQTGANVLTF
>TRBV5-6
CASSPGGDAFYGYTF
>TRBV5-1
CASSYLPDRGGETQYF
>TRBV29-1
CSVEAGGSEQYF
>TRBV10-3
CAISKTGASGANVLTF
>TRBV27
CASKFQGRADTQYF
>TRBV4-2
CASSQEVTGASDQPQHF
>TRBV4-1
CASSQSPPARVIYGYTF
>TRBV5-8
CASSFPSGGRMTGELFF
>TRBV6-6
CASSYQTGNYGYTF
>TRBV11-2
CASSLHRGTSGGLLNTQYF
>TRBV10-3
CAISDMGGDYGYTF
>TRBV5-6
CASSWARETQYF
>TRBV30
CAWSSSGFTEAFF
>TRBV1
CTSRPLTGGNTGELFF
>TRBV25-1
CASSGQGRNTIYF
>TRBV6-5
CASRPDRGFTDTQYF
>TRBV11-3
CASSFGTPYEQYF
>TRBV11-2
CASLATRAGGQWDEQFF
>TRBV2
CASRGNPGRDYGYTF
>TRBV7-9
CASSTESSGNTIYF
>TRBV6-1
CASSGFSREGKNIQYF
>TRBV19
CASSRDRGDGYTF
>TRBV19
CASSLAFGGSGANVLTF
>TRBV16
CASSQSGQGLNEQYF
>TRBV9
CASSVTPDNEKLFF
>TRBV2
CASSPIGQGNSYEQYF
>TRBV11-3
CASSLGISGANVLTF
>TRBV4-3
CASSPGREGTQYF
>TRBV6-1
CASSEARRLWGNTIYF
>TRBV6-5
CASSSGTSLIGDTQYF
>TRBV30
CAWSVAGRGSNEKLFF
>TRBV20-1
CSASAGLVAFF